Listed here are 19 T cell receptor beta chains from one sample, sequenced in a study of Tregs in tolerant kidney transplant recipients. The data were produced by immunoSEQ multiplex PCR, yet TCRdb's version contains in-frame clones alone and is incomplete. This sample's table reports about 48,000 clones. Sequenced material: CD4+ T cells from blood, taken before the transplant. The source is a human donor who received a combined kidney and bone marrow transplant.

A note on this clone: The read comes to an end 3 residues before the CDR3 does, leaving the germline J gene to fill in the end. This chain joins TRBV5-5 and TRBJ2-5; D not certain. Germline CDR1 SGHKS, CDR2 YYEKEE (reference sequence). The CDR3 covers 13 residues. V shed 2 bases and J shed 5 bases, with 10 bases lying between them. The chain's CDR3 is CASSLSVLETQYF. The CDR3 bases that were read are TGTGCCAGCAGCTTATCCGTCTTGGAGACC.

Comment on this clone: From the germline J gene comes the end of the CDR3, since the read stops 3 residues before it. The genes are TRBV5-1 and TRBJ2-1; possibly TRBD1 for D (5 bases). This CDR3 has 16 residues. V was clipped by 2 bases and J by 3 bases, with 15 bases between them. Germline CDR1 is SGHRS and CDR2 is YFSETQ. The CDR3 loop is CASSFSGRADYNEQFF. CDR3 DNA (partial): TGCGCCAGCAGCTTTTCGGGCAGGGCAGACTACAATGAG.

In the case of this clone: The DNA ends 3 residues before the CDR3 does, and the rest of the CDR3 is filled in from the germline J gene. The gene calls are TRBV20-1 and TRBJ2-7, with 11 bases aligning to TRBD2. Germline CDR1 and CDR2: DFQATT and SNEGSKA (reference sequence). With 6 bases clipped from V and 4 bases from J, the junction kept 14 bases outside the gene matches. This CDR3 spans 16 amino acids. The CDR3 region is CSADVFAGLAAYEQYF. The CDR3 bases that were read are TGCAGTGCAGACGTATTCGCGGGACTAGCGGCTTACGAG.

Note on this clone: The read halts 3 residues ahead of the CDR3 end, with the missing end drawn from the germline J gene. The chain recombines TRBV18 with TRBJ1-1; a weak D match, TRBD1 (5 bases). CDR1 is KGHSH, CDR2 LQKENI, per germline. V dropped 3 bases and J dropped 5 bases, with 13 bases sitting between them. CDR3 length equals 14 residues. CDR3 in amino acids: CASSPAQVGTEAFF. CDR3 bases read: TGTGCCAGCTCACCCGCACAGGTAGGGACTGAA. Full variable domain (outside the CDR3, taken from reference TRBV18 and TRBJ1-1): NAGVMQNPRHLVRRRGQEARLRCSPMKGHSHVYWYRQLPEEGLKFMVYLQKENIIDESGMPKERFSAEFPKEGPSILRIQQVVRGDSAAYFCASSPAQVGTEAFFGQGTRLTVV.

With respect to this clone: The CDR3 end lies 3 residues beyond the end of the read and is filled in from the germline J gene. The gene calls are TRBV6-2 or TRBV6-3 and TRBJ2-1; TRBD2 aligns across 9 bases. Trimming removed 7 bases from V and 1 base from J; junction bases left unmatched: 8. Germline CDR1 is MNHEY and CDR2 is SVGEGT. The CDR3 consists of 16 residues. CDR3 amino acids: CASIGREGVSYNEQFF. The CDR3 DNA, read in part, is TGTGCCAGCATCGGGCGGGAGGGGGTTTCCTACAATGAG.

Turning to this clone: The read is 3 residues too short to cover the CDR3 end, so that end is filled in from the germline J gene. The chain couples TRBV30 to TRBJ2-2; 9 positions match TRBD2. Trimming removed 2 bases from V and 3 bases from J; junction bases left unmatched: 4. The germline gives CDR1 GTSNPN, CDR2 SVGIG (reference sequence). CDR3 size: 15 residues. The DNA read from the CDR3 is TGTGCCTGGAGTATCGCGGGAGGGTACACCGGGGAG. This encodes CAWSIAGGYTGE. The CDR3 as a whole reads CAWSIAGGYTGELFF.

Worth noting for this clone: The read is 3 residues too short to cover the CDR3 end, so that end is filled in from the germline J gene. The chain links TRBV18 to TRBJ2-7; no clear D gene. The CDR3 covers 14 residues. Per the germline V gene, CDR1 is KGHSH and CDR2 is LQKENI. Trimming stripped 0 bases from V and 4 bases from J, with 10 bases between. Here the CDR3 reads CASSPPSQEYEQYF. CDR3 DNA, as far as it was read: TGTGCCAGCTCACCACCGAGCCAGGAATACGAG.

Comment on this clone: From the germline J gene comes the end of the CDR3, since the read stops 3 residues before it. The chain combines TRBV2 with TRBJ1-5; no firm D call. The CDR3 contains 15 residues. Germline CDR1 SNHLY, CDR2 FYNNEI. V lost 6 bases to trimming and J lost 0 bases, with 12 bases between them. The CDR3: CASSASGYSNQPQHF. The sequenced part of the CDR3 DNA is TGTGCCAGCAGCGCTTCAGGATATAGCAATCAGCCC.

Remarks on this clone: The CDR3 is cut off 3 residues early in the read; its end comes from the germline J gene. The chain employs TRBV19 and TRBJ1-1; TRBD1 aligns across 10 bases. Trimming cost V 4 bases and J 4 bases; bases outside gene matches: 9. The CDR3 has 16 amino acids. Germline values: CDR1 LNHDA, CDR2 SQIVND (reference sequence). The CDR3 DNA, read in part, is TGTGCCAGTAGTAAGACGACAGGGGGCTGGGGCACTGAA. Encoded protein: CASSKTTGGWGTE. The entire CDR3 sequence reads CASSKTTGGWGTEAFF.

Turning to this clone: Coverage ceases 3 residues before the CDR3 finishes, and the germline J gene fills in the end. This chain uses TRBV18 with TRBJ1-5, with 7 bases that match TRBD1. Looked up from germline, CDR1 is KGHSH and CDR2 is LQKENI. This CDR3 is built from 15 residues. V was clipped by 5 bases and J by 0 bases; unmatched bases: 4. CDR3 DNA (partial): TGTGCCAGCTCAGCGGGGACAGTTAGCAATCAGCCC. This encodes CASSAGTVSNQP. The complete CDR3 reads CASSAGTVSNQPQHF.

As regards this clone: The sequence runs out 3 residues before the end of the CDR3; the remainder is reconstructed from the germline J gene. The V and J genes are TRBV7-2 and TRBJ1-3, with unresolved D. Germline V gene sequence: CDR1 SGHTA, CDR2 FQGNSA. The ends were cut back, 1 base at V and 2 bases at J, with 6 bases in the middle. This CDR3 spans 14 amino acids. The part of the CDR3 DNA that was read is TGTGCCAGCAGCTTAGAGGCAGCTGGAAACACC. This translates into CASSLEAAGNT. The CDR3, in full, reads CASSLEAAGNTIYF. Variable domain in full (rest from reference TRBV7-2 and TRBJ1-3): GAGVSQSPSNKVTEKGKDVELRCDPISGHTALYWYRQSLGQGLEFLIYFQGNSAPDKSGLPSDRFSAERTGGSVSTLTIQRTQQEDSAVYLCASSLEAAGNTIYFGEGSWLTVV.

With regard to this clone: The read ends 3 residues early relative to the CDR3; the germline J gene fills the gap. The rearrangement links TRBV5-1 to TRBJ2-5, with D unresolved. Trimming shortened V by 3 bases and J by 0 bases, and 9 bases separated the two germline ends. Germline V gene data show CDR1 as SGHRS and CDR2 as YFSETQ. The CDR3 runs 14 residues. CDR3 in amino acids: CASSSPVNQETQYF. CDR3 bases read: TGCGCCAGCAGCTCCCCGGTTAACCAAGAGACC. The complete variable domain, with remaining parts taken from reference TRBV5-1 and TRBJ2-5, reads KAGVTQTPRYLIKTRGQQVTLSCSPISGHRSVSWYQQTPGQGLQFLFEYFSETQRNKGNFPGRFSGRQFSNSRSEMNVSTLELGDSALYLCASSSPVNQETQYFGPGTRLLVL.

Turning to this clone: The read finishes 3 residues shy of the CDR3 end, and the germline J gene is used to complete it. J is TRBJ1-5 and V is TRBV19, with D tentatively TRBD1 (5 bases). The germline V gene encodes CDR1 LNHDA and CDR2 SQIVND (reference sequence). The CDR3 sequence is 15 residues long. V lost 0 bases and J lost 0, with 6 bases in between. The DNA read from the CDR3 is TGTGCCAGTAGTATAGACAGGGATAGCAATCAGCCC. The encoded protein is CASSIDRDSNQP. The full CDR3 is CASSIDRDSNQPQHF.

As for this clone: Read coverage stops 3 residues before the CDR3 terminus; the germline J gene supplies the remainder. The V gene is TRBV6-2 or TRBV6-3, the J gene TRBJ1-1; D not certain. Looked up from germline, CDR1 is MNHEY and CDR2 is SVGEGT. This CDR3 has 14 amino acids. V lost 7 bases, J lost 4 bases, and 16 bases lay in between. Incomplete CDR3 DNA: TGTGCCAGCACCAAAACATCGATACCCACTGAA. Its translation is CASTKTSIPTE. In full, the CDR3 reads CASTKTSIPTEAFF.

In the case of this clone: Read sequence stops 3 residues before the CDR3 end, and the germline J gene provides the missing end. The chain is built from TRBV20-1 and TRBJ2-3; D not certain. The V gene lost 0 bases and the J gene lost 5 bases, with 3 bases spanning the gap. This CDR3 has 11 residues. CDR1 and CDR2 (germline): DFQATT, SNEGSKA (reference sequence). The DNA read from the CDR3 is TGCAGTGCTAGAGATAGAGATACG. Its protein is CSARDRDT. The full CDR3 reads CSARDRDTQYF.

Of note for this clone: The CDR3 is cut off 3 residues early in the read; its end comes from the germline J gene. The V gene is TRBV7-6, the J gene TRBJ2-2; possible D gene TRBD1, 5 bases. V was trimmed by 1 base and J by 2 bases, leaving 14 bases between them. The length of the CDR3 is 17 residues. CDR1 is SGHVS and CDR2 is FNYEAQ in the germline V gene. The part of the CDR3 DNA that was read is TGTGCCAGCAGCTTAGTGGCTAGGGGCGATAACACCGGGGAG. Its translation: CASSLVARGDNTGE. The CDR3 reads in full as CASSLVARGDNTGELFF.

Comment on this clone: The CDR3 end is not reached by the read, which stops 3 residues before it; the germline J gene fills it in. The V call is TRBV5-4, the J call TRBJ2-3; 9 bases align to TRBD2. CDR1 and CDR2 (germline): SGHNT, YYREEE (reference sequence). V dropped 5 bases and J dropped 6; count of bases not matched to a gene: 10. The CDR3 is made up of 15 amino acids. The CDR3: CASRSLAGAGDTQYF. The CDR3 bases that were read are TGTGCCAGCAGGAGTTTAGCGGGAGCGGGGGATACG. Using reference TRBV5-4 and TRBJ2-3 for the parts outside the CDR3, the full variable domain is ETGVTQSPTHLIKTRGQQVTLRCSSQSGHNTVSWYQQALGQGPQFIFQYYREEENGRGNFPPRFSGLQFPNYSSELNVNALELDDSALYLCASRSLAGAGDTQYFGPGTRLTVL.

A remark on this clone: The sequence runs out 3 residues before the end of the CDR3; the remainder is reconstructed from the germline J gene. Different DNA sequences within this sample yield the same CDR3. V usage is TRBV7-2 and J usage is TRBJ2-1; maybe TRBD2 (5 bases). The V gene lost 0 bases and the J gene lost 5 bases, with 11 bases spanning the gap. Germline CDR1 SGHTA, CDR2 FQGNSA. The CDR3 is 15 amino acids. Here the CDR3 reads CASSLALRGHNEQFF. The DNA read from the CDR3 is TGTGCCAGCAGCTTAGCTCTCCGGGGTCACAATGAG.

A word on this clone: The sequence runs out 3 residues before the end of the CDR3; the remainder is reconstructed from the germline J gene. The chain uses TRBV5-1 and TRBJ2-5; possibly TRBD1 for D (6 bases). V was pared by 0 bases and J by 4 bases, with 16 bases between. Germline V gene lookup returns CDR1 SGHRS and CDR2 YFSETQ. The CDR3 has 16 amino acids. CDR3 DNA (partial): TGCGCCAGCAGCTTGGTAGGGCAGGGGAGTGGAGAGACC. The encoded protein is CASSLVGQGSGET. The CDR3 in its entirety is CASSLVGQGSGETQYF.